This TCR beta chain was identified during a study of control samples from healthy donors and cancer patients. Produced via immunoSEQ multiplex PCR; TCRdb's table is partial and in-frame only. The table shows 95,000 to 150,000 clones, with roughly nine tenths occurring only once. The sequence derives from a man between 18 and 35 years old in good health. Material: blood.

The CDR3 here is CASSPGRNEQFF. In nucleotides, the CDR3 is TGTGCCAGCAGCCCCGGACGAAATGAGCAGTTCTTC. V usage is TRBV7-9 and J usage is TRBJ2-1; D unclear. V was pared by 5 bases and J by 7 bases, with 9 bases between. The CDR3 covers 12 residues. Germline V gene data show CDR1 as SEHNR and CDR2 as FQNEAQ (reference sequence). Supplemented by reference TRBV7-9 and TRBJ2-1, the full variable domain reads DTGVSQNPRHKITKRGQNVTFRCDPISEHNRLYWYRQTLGQGPEFLTYFQNEAQLEKSRLLSDRFSAERPKGSFSTLEIQRTEQGDSAMYLCASSPGRNEQFFGPGTRLTVL.